What follows are 8 T cell receptor beta chains derived from one specimen sequenced in a study of blood T cell repertoires in COVID-19. Data came from immunoSEQ multiplex PCR; TCRdb stores just in-frame clones and leaves some out. The top ten clones hold 0.7% to 0.9% of a sample with fewer than 300,000 clones, about 85% of them seen once. Sequenced sample: peripheral blood. Receptors were obtained from a human donor with COVID-19, enrolled during active disease. The donor label of this sample is uncertain.

The CDR3 DNA is TGTGCCAGCAGCTTCGACAGTGAAGCTTTCTTT. Its protein is CASSFDSEAFF. J is TRBJ1-1 and V is TRBV7-9; D is possibly TRBD1 (5 bases). Germline CDR1 reads SEHNR; CDR2 reads FQNEAQ (reference sequence). V shed 3 bases and J shed 7 bases, with 6 bases lying between them. The CDR3 covers 11 residues.

V is TRBV9 and J is TRBJ1-1; no reliable D call. The CDR3 consists of 13 residues. CDR1 SGDLS and CDR2 YYNGEE come from the germline V gene. Trimming shortened V by 6 bases and J by 3 bases, and 12 bases separated the two germline ends. Written as DNA, the CDR3 is TGTGCCAGCACCCCACTCCTGGACACTGAAGCTTTCTTT. This translates into CASTPLLDTEAFF.

This chain uses TRBV2 with TRBJ2-2, with 7 bases that match TRBD1. The CDR3 sequence is 13 residues long. Trimming at V came to 8 bases and at J to 6 bases, leaving 6 bases not matched to a gene. Germline-derived CDR1 and CDR2 are SNHLY and FYNNEI. The CDR3 nucleotides read TGTGCCAGCGAAAACGACAGGGCCGGGGAGCTGTTTTTT. It is translated as CASENDRAGELFF.

The chain combines TRBV7-2 with TRBJ1-4; D is ambiguous. V lost 1 base to trimming and J lost 7 bases, with 13 bases between them. This CDR3 contains 15 residues. From germline, CDR1 is SGHTA and CDR2 FQGNSA. In nucleotides, the CDR3 is TGTGCCAGCAGCTTAGAAGCGGGTAGGAGTGAAAAACTGTTTTTT. Its translation: CASSLEAGRSEKLFF.

This sequence joins TRBV5-6 and TRBJ1-1; TRBD1 matches 8 bases. Trimming at V came to 4 bases and at J to 8 bases, leaving 4 bases not matched to a gene. This CDR3 is built from 12 residues. Germline assignment: CDR1 SGHDT and CDR2 YYEEEE. This CDR3 is CASSLWTGEAFF. The CDR3 bases are TGTGCCAGCAGCCTTTGGACAGGGGAAGCTTTCTTT.

The chain combines TRBV30 with TRBJ1-6, with a weak D call TRBD1 (5 bases). This CDR3 is built from 15 residues. Per germline, CDR1 GTSNPN and CDR2 SVGIG (reference sequence). Trimming left V 2 bases short and J 10 bases short, with 18 bases between. Here the CDR3 reads CAWSSSYAGESPLHF. Here the CDR3 DNA reads TGTGCCTGGAGTTCCTCGTACGCGGGGGAGTCACCCCTCCACTTT.

The chain couples TRBV28 to TRBJ1-6; D unclear. CDR3 length equals 13 residues. Germline V gives CDR1 MDHEN, CDR2 SYDVKM. The V end was cut by 6 bases, the J end by 8 bases, with 11 bases between. CDR3 amino acids: CASSPRVYSPLHF. In nucleotides, the CDR3 is TGTGCCAGCAGCCCACGGGTTTATTCACCCCTCCACTTT.

This chain uses TRBV4-1 with TRBJ1-5, with 7 bases aligning to TRBD1. V gave up 0 bases and J gave up 3 bases; unmatched junction bases: 5. Germline CDR1 MGHRA, CDR2 YSYEKL. CDR3 length equals 16 residues. The CDR3 loop is CASSQDWGQTNQPQHF. The CDR3 nucleotides are TGCGCCAGCAGCCAAGATTGGGGACAGACCAATCAGCCCCAGCATTTT.